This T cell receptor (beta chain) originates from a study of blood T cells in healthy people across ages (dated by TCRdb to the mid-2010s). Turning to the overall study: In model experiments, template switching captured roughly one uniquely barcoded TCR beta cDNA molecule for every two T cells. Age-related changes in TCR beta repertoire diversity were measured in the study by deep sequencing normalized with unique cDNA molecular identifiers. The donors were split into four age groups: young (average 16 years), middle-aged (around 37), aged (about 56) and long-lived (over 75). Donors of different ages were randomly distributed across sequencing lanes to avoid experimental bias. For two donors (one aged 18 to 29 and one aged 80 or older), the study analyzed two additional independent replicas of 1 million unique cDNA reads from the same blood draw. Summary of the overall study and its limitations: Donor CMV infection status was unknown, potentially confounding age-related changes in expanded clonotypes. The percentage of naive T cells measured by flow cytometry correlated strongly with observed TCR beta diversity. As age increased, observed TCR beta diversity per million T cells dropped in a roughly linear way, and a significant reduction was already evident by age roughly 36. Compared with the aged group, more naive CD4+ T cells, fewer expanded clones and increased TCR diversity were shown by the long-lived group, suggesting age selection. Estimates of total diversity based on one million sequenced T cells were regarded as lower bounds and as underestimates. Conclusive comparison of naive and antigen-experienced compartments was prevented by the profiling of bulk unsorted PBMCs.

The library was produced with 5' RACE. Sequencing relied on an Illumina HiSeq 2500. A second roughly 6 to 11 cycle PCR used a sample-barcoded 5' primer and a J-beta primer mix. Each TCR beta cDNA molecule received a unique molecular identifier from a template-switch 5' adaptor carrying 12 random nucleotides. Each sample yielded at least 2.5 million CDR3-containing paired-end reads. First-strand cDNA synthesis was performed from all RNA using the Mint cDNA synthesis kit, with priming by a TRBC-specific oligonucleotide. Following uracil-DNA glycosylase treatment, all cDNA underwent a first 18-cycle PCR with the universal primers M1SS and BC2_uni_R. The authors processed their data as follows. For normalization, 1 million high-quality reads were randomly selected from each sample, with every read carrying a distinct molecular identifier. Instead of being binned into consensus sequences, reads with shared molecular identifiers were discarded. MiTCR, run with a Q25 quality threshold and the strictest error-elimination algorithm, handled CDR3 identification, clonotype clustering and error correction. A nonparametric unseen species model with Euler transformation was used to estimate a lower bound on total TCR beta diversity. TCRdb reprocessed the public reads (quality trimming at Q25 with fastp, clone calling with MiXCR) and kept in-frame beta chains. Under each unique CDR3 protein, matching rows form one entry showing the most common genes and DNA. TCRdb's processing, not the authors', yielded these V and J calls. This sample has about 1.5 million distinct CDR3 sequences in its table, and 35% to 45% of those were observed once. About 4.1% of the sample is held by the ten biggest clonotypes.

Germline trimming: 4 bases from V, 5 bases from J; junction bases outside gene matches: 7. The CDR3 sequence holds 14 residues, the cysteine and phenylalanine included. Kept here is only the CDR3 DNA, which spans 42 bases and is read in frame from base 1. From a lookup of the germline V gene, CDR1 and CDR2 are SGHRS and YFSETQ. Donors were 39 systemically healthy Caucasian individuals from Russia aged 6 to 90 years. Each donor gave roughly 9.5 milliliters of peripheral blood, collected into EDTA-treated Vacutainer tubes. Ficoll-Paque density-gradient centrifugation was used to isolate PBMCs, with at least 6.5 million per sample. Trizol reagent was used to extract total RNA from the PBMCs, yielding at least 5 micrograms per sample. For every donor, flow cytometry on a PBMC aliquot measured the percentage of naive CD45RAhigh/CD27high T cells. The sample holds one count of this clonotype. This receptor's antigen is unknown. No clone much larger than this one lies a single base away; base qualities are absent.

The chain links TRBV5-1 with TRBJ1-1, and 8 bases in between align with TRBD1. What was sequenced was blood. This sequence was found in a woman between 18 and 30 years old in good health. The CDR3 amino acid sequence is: CASSLRQGLTEAFF. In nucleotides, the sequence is TGCGCCAGCAGCCTCAGACAGGGGCTGACTGAAGCTTTCTTT.